This record concerns one TCR beta chain sequence. Germline V gene lookup returns CDR1 GTSNPN and CDR2 SVGIG (reference sequence). V was pared by 5 bases and J by 3 bases, with 14 bases between. This CDR3 comprises 14 residues. Time point noted: persistent/refractory GD, antithyroid drugs over 5 years with positive TRAb. Generation of the TCR library employed RNA extracted from PBMCs. With iRepertoire HTBI primers and Arm-PCR of CDR3 regions, TCR beta libraries were built. Authors' data handling: The samples yielded about 60 TRBV and roughly 14 TRBJ segments. TCRdb reanalysed the multiplex PCR reads using MiXCR and keeps one entry per CDR3 protein. None of the V and J calls come from the authors' own analysis; TCRdb made them. This sample carries about 660,000 distinct CDR3 sequences, around 30% of them seen once, and the ten largest clones take about 40%. The data were obtained in a study of regulatory T cells in long-lasting Graves disease.

This chain links TRBV30 with TRBJ1-5; perhaps TRBD1 as D (5 bases). This TCR came from a female donor with Graves disease. The specimen comprised peripheral blood mononuclear cells (PBMCs), sampled when the disease was refractory, from a patient treated with antithyroid drugs. The CDR3 region has the DNA TGTGCCTGGGGGCCGGGACCTCACAATCAGCCCCAGCATTTT. It yields the protein CAWGPGPHNQPQHF.